This T cell receptor (beta chain) comes out of a study of blood T cell repertoires in COVID-19 (dated by TCRdb to 2020 to 2022). For the study in its entirety: Samples from collaborators originated in the United States, Italy and Spain and spanned both the acute and convalescent phases of COVID-19. Where HLA class I and class II types were available, the types were taken from metadata supplied by the sample provider, not from assay-based typing. The sample metadata nearly always contained a de-identified subject ID, COVID-19 status, age in years and sex. The repertoires were released in a freely available public database intended as a resource for research on the immune response to SARS-CoV-2. Subjects who had been exposed to COVID-19, were actively infected with it, or had recovered from it provided the deeply sampled blood TCRbeta repertoires that made up the dataset. The material from the prospective study consisted of cDNA or gDNA derived from T cells, B-cell-depleted T cells, or PBMCs. Samples came from the ongoing ImmuneRACE study (first 160 participants) plus 1,254 subjects from 6 global collaborators. The research as a whole found: How much clinical and demographic metadata was included differed by source and by participant, and the metadata was provided uncurated.

The V end gives up 5 bases and the J end 10 bases, leaving 19 bases in the junction not matched to a gene. For CDR1 and CDR2, the germline V gene (reference sequence) lists SEHNR and FQNEAQ. The CDR3 covers 16 residues, taking in both the cysteine and the phenylalanine. The read is trimmed to its CDR3 DNA, 48 bases read in frame from base 1. The collaborating institutions used their own protocols to collect whole blood in K2EDTA tubes. For TCRbeta analysis, collaborators shipped samples as frozen whole blood, isolated PBMCs, or DNA extracted from either of those sample types. Remarks on this clone: There is no known antigen for this receptor. Base-call qualities are not available, and no considerably larger clone is one nucleotide away.

TCRbeta CDR3 regions were amplified from genomic DNA by means of the immunoSEQ Assay, a bias-controlled multiplex PCR. From the authors' description of their analysis: Nucleated cell counts per sample were estimated from amplification of reference gene primers within the assay. To quantify the absolute abundance of each unique TCRbeta CDR3 rearrangement, sequence reads were collapsed and filtered. For each sample, productive Simpson clonality was calculated by taking the square root of Simpson's diversity index across productive rearrangements. TCRdb took this table from immuneACCESS and kept in-frame rearrangements with V and J called. Such tables lack part of the clones; where checked against another copy, unresolved V genes explain under half of the gap, and the rest is unexplained. That table furnishes V, J and clone size, whereas the DNA furnished D and trimming. This sample has around 250,000 clones in its table, and around 83% of those were observed once. The top ten hold approximately 9% of the sample.

Material: peripheral blood. The sequence was collected from a man aged 35-49 years with active or convalescent COVID-19. The chain employs TRBV7-9 and TRBJ1-1; TRBD1 lines up with 7 middle nucleotides. CDR3 sequence: CASSATPGQSISGAFF. In nucleotides, the sequence is TGTGCCAGCAGCGCAACCCCGGGACAGTCGATATCTGGAGCTTTCTTT.